Listed here is a single TCR beta chain. In its sample, this clonotype was seen a few times. Its antigen is still unknown. Per-nucleotide qualities are absent, and no much larger clonotype sits a single base away. For sequencing, an Illumina NovaSeq 6000 was employed. TCRalpha and TCRbeta cDNA libraries were built by 5'RACE with constant-segment primers, adding sample barcodes and unique molecular identifiers. Trizol reagent was used to extract RNA from every sample. The libraries were amplified in two PCR steps, and the second step added a second sample barcode and Illumina TruSeq adapters. Sequencing of the libraries was done on an Illumina NovaSeq, producing 2 x 150 bp paired-end reads. Regarding the original processing steps: Demultiplexing of reads and collapsing into UMI-guided consensus sequences were performed with migec v1.2.7. With mixcr v2.1.11, UMI consensuses were aligned to TRA and TRB V and J templates and assembled into clonotypes. A clonotype was counted as expanded or contracted only if both edgeR and NoisET called the change significant, with noise models trained on biological replicates. For edgeR calls, a false discovery rate-adjusted p below 0.01 and a log2 fold-change threshold of 1 were applied. As an exploratory analysis of dynamics, PCA with hierarchical clustering was applied to max-normalized trajectories of the 1000 most abundant clonotypes. Each responding clone was given a CD4 or CD8 phenotype based on the CD4+ and CD8+ repertoires, which had been sequenced separately. The public reads were reprocessed in TCRdb via fastp at Q25 and MiXCR, keeping in-frame beta chains. Rows matching on CDR3 protein sequence are summarized as one entry with the most common DNA and genes. The authors' filters were not applied to this entry. The sample includes 300,000 to 400,000 distinct CDR3 sequences, with about 15% observed a single time. The biggest ten clones account for 20% to 25% of the sample.

Ficoll-Paque density gradient centrifugation was the method used to isolate PBMCs. CDR1 is given as SGHTA and CDR2 as FQGNSA, both from the germline V gene. Including the terminal cysteine and phenylalanine, the CDR3 comprises 13 residues. Just the 39-base CDR3 DNA is kept, in frame starting at base 1. V sheds 5 bases and J sheds 11 bases, leaving 13 bases between their ends. This sample was taken from a study of T-cell memory formation after mild COVID-19 (dated by TCRdb to 2020 to 2023). Background on the whole study: TCR sequence clusters from the two donors were largely donor specific. Longitudinal TCRalpha and TCRbeta repertoire sequencing tracked T-cell clones expanding and contracting after mild COVID-19 in a couple of donors. The cohort comprised two young, previously healthy adult volunteers, one female and one male.

The paper as a whole reports these results and caveats: SARS-CoV-2 specificity was not confirmed for the second-wave clones peaking on day 37. Some responding clones were detected in pre-infection memory, suggesting pre-existing cross-reactive memory T cells joined the SARS-CoV-2 response. Clones that contracted from day 15 to 85 showed balanced CD4/CD8 phenotypes, whereas a second wave of clones that expanded from day 15 to 37 leaned towards CD4+. Contracting CD4+ clones turned up mainly in the CM and EM memory subsets, whereas EMRA was where CD8+ clones were enriched. The study included only a couple of mild cases, and larger cohorts that include severe cases with pre-infection samples were judged to be necessary.

The sequenced material came from PBMCs or a T cell subset sorted from them (not recorded which). This receptor was obtained from a man younger than 35 who had mild COVID-19 (a few samples of this study predate the infection). The sample titles of this study are shuffled in the database, so cell type and time point are left out; the donor was told from shared clones. This receptor chain uses TRBV7-2 and TRBJ1-6, with TRBD1 tentatively as D gene (5 bases match). The base sequence is TGTGCCAGCAGCCGGGCCGTGGGGGCACCCCTCCACTTT. It translates to CASSRAVGAPLHF. The CDR3, completed at both ends by the reference TRBV7-2 and TRBJ1-6 genes, gives the full variable domain GAGVSQSPSNKVTEKGKDVELRCDPISGHTALYWYRQSLGQGLEFLIYFQGNSAPDKSGLPSDRFSAERTGGSVSTLTIQRTQQEDSAVYLCASSRAVGAPLHFGNGTRLTVT.